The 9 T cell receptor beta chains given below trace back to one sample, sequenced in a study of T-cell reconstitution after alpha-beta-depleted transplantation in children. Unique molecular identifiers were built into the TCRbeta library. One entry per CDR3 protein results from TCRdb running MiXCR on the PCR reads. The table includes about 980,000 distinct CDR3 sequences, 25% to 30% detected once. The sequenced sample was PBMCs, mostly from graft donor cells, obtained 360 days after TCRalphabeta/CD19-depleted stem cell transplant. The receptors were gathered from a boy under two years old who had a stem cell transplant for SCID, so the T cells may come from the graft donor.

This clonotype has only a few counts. CDR3 DNA: TGTGCCAGCAGCTTCAGGGACAGGGCCTCACGGGAGACCCAGTACTTC. Translating gives CASSFRDRASRETQYF. The chain employs TRBV7-9 and TRBJ2-5; TRBD1 agrees at 9 bases. The V gene's germline CDR1 is SEHNR and CDR2 FQNEAQ (reference sequence). The CDR3 runs to 16 residues. V was clipped by 3 bases and J by 5 bases; unmatched bases: 10.

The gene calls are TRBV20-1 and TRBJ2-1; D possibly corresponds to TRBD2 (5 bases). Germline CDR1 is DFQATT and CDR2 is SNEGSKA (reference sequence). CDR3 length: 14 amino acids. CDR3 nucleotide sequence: TGCAGGCCACCCTGGGAGAGTTCCTACAATGAGCAGTTCTTC. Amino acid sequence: CRPPWESSYNEQFF.

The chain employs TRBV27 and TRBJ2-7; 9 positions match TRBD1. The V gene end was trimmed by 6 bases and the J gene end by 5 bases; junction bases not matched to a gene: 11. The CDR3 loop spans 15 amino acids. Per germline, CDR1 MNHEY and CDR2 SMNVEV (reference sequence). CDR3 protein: CASSITGQGIHEQYF. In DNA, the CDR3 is TGTGCCAGCAGCATTACGGGACAGGGTATCCACGAGCAGTACTTC.

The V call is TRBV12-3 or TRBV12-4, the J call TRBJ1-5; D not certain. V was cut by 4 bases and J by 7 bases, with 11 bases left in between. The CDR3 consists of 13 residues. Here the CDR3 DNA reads TGTGCCAGCAGTTCGTGGGGAAAACAGCCCCAGCATTTT. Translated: CASSSWGKQPQHF.

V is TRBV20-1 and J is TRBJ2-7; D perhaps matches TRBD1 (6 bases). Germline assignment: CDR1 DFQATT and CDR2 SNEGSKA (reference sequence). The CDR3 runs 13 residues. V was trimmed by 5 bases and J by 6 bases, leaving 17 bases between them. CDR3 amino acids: CSASDSPEGEQYF. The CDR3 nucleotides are TGCAGTGCTTCGGACAGTCCGGAAGGCGAGCAGTACTTC.

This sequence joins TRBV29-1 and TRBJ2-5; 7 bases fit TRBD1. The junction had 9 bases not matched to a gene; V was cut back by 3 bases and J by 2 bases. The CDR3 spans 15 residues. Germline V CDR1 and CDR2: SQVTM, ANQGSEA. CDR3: CSVERDRLSQETQYF. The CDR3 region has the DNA TGCAGCGTTGAGAGGGACAGACTTTCTCAAGAGACCCAGTACTTC. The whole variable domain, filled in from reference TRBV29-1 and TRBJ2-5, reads SAVISQKPSRDICQRGTSLTIQCQVDSQVTMMFWYRQQPGQSLTLIATANQGSEATYESGFVIDKFPISRPNLTFSTLTVSNMSPEDSSIYLCSVERDRLSQETQYFGPGTRLLVL.

The CDR3 loop is CASSFRPGPSSYEQYF. In DNA form, the CDR3 reads TGCGCCAGCAGCTTCAGGCCAGGTCCTAGCTCCTACGAGCAGTACTTC. The rearrangement links TRBV5-1 to TRBJ2-7; D gene uncertain. V lost 2 bases, J lost 0 bases, and 15 bases lay in between. Looked up from germline, CDR1 is SGHRS and CDR2 is YFSETQ. This CDR3 has 16 amino acids.

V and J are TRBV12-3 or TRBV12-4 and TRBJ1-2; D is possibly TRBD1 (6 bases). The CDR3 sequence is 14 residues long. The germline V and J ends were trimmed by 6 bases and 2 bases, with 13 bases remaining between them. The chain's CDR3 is CASSTYRENYGYTF. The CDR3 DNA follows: TGTGCCAGCAGCACCTACAGGGAGAACTATGGCTACACCTTC.

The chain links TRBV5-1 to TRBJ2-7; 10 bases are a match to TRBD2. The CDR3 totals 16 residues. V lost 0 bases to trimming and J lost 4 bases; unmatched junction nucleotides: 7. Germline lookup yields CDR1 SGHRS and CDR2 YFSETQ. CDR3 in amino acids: CASSLEQRGGRYEQYF. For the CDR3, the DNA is TGCGCCAGCAGCTTGGAACAGCGGGGGGGCAGGTACGAGCAGTACTTC.